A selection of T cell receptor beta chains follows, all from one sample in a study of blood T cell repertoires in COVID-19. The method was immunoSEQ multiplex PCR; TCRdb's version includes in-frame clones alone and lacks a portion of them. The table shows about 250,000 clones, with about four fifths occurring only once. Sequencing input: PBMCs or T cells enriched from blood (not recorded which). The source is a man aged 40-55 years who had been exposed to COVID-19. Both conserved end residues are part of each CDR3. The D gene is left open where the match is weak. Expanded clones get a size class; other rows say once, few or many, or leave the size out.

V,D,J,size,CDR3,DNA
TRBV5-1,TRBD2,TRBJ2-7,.,CASGGSAGVSYEQYF,TGCGCCAGCGGTGGGTCAGCGGGAGTTTCCTACGAGCAGTACTTC
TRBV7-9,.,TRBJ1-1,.,CASSLDGGTEAFF,TGTGCCAGCAGCTTAGACGGGGGCACTGAAGCTTTCTTT
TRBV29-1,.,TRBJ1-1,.,CSAAPLKATEAFF,TGCAGCGCTGCCCCGCTTAAAGCCACTGAAGCTTTCTTT
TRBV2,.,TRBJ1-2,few,CASGPGLLYGYTF,TGTGCCAGCGGCCCGGGACTGCTCTATGGCTACACCTTC
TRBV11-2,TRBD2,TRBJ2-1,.,CASSSRLAGVLVEQFF,TGTGCCAGCAGCTCGAGACTAGCGGGAGTGTTAGTGGAGCAGTTCTTC
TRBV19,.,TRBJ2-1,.,CASSTRGGTYNEQFF,TGTGCCAGTAGCACACGAGGGGGAACTTACAATGAGCAGTTCTTC
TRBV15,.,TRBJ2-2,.,CATSRGDTGELFF,TGTGCCACCAGCAGAGGAGATACCGGGGAGCTGTTTTTT
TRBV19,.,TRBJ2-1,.,CASNSGTGYNEQFF,TGTGCCAGTAATAGCGGGACAGGGTACAATGAGCAGTTCTTC
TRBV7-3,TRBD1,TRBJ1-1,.,CASSLARTGEAFF,TGTGCCAGCAGCTTAGCGAGGACAGGGGAAGCTTTCTTT
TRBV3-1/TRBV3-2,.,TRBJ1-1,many,CASSQAGGGAEAFF,TGTGCCAGCAGCCAAGCCGGTGGGGGGGCGGAAGCTTTCTTT
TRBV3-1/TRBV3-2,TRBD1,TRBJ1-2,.,CASSHSGQGSGYTF,TGTGCCAGCAGCCACTCGGGACAGGGGTCCGGCTACACCTTC
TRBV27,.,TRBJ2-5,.,CASKYAKETQYF,TGTGCCAGCAAGTACGCGAAAGAGACCCAGTACTTC
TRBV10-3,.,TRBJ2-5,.,CAISLASQETQYF,TGTGCCATCAGCCTAGCTTCCCAAGAGACCCAGTACTTC
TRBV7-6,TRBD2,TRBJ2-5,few,CASSSPGSSGLVKETQYF,TGTGCCAGCAGCTCCCCGGGGTCCTCTGGACTAGTTAAAGAGACCCAGTACTTC
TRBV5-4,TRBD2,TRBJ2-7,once,CASSAGLAGVDYEQYF,TGTGCCAGCAGCGCGGGACTAGCGGGAGTTGACTACGAGCAGTACTTC
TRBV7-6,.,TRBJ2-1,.,CASSPLGESYNEQFF,TGTGCCAGCAGCCCCTTGGGCGAATCCTACAATGAGCAGTTCTTC